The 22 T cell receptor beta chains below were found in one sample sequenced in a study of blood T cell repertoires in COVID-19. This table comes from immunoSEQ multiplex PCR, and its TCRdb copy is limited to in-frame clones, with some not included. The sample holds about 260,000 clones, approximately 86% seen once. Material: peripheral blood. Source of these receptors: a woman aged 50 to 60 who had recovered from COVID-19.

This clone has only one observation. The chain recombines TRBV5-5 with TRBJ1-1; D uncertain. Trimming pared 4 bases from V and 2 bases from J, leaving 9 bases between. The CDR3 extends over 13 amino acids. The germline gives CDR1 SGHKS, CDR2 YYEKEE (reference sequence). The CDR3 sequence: CASSPWSNTEAFF. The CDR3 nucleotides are TGTGCCAGCAGCCCCTGGAGTAACACTGAAGCTTTCTTT.

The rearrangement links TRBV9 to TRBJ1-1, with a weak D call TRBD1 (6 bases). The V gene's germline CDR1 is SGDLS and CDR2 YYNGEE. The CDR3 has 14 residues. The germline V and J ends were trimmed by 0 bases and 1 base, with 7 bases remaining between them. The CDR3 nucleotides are TGTGCCAGCAGCGTAGACAGGGCGAACACTGAAGCTTTCTTT. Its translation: CASSVDRANTEAFF.

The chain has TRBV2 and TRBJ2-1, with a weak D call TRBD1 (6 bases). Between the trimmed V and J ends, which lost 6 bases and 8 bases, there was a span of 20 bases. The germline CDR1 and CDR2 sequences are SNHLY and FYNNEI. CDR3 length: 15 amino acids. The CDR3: CASSRVTGSIDEQFF. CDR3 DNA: TGTGCCAGCAGCCGGGTAACAGGGAGCATAGATGAGCAGTTCTTC.

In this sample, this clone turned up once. This CDR3 is CASRGTRTETQYF. For the CDR3, the DNA is TGTGCCAGCAGGGGGACTAGGACAGAGACCCAGTACTTC. V and J are TRBV3-1 (or the pseudogene TRBV3-2) and TRBJ2-5; TRBD2 matches at 8 bases. V was pared by 6 bases and J by 4 bases, with 4 bases of the junction left unmatched. The CDR3 has 13 residues. Germline V gene data show CDR1 as LGHDT and CDR2 as YNNKEL (reference sequence).

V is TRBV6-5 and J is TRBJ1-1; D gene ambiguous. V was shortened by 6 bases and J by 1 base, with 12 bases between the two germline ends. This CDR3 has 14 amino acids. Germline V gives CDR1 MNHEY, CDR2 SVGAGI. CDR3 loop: CASSHRRENTEAFF. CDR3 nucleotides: TGTGCCAGCAGCCATCGGAGGGAGAACACTGAAGCTTTCTTT.

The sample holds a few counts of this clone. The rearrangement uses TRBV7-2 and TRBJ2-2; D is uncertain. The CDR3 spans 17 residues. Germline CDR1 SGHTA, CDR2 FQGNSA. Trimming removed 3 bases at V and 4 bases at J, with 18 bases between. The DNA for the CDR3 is TGTGCCAGCAGCTTGGATCTAAAGTTAGCTTTCACCGGGGAGCTGTTTTTT. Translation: CASSLDLKLAFTGELFF.

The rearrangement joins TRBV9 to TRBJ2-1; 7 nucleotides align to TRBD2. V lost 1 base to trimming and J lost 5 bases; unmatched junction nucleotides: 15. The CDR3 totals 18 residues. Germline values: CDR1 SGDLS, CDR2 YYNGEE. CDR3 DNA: TGTGCCAGCAGCGTAAGGGGTGGGGGGGAGGCCCCCCACAATGAGCAGTTCTTC. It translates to CASSVRGGGEAPHNEQFF. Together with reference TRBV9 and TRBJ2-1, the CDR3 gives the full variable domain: DSGVTQTPKHLITATGQRVTLRCSPRSGDLSVYWYQQSLDQGLQFLIQYYNGEERAKGNILERFSAQQFPDLHSELNLSSLELGDSALYFCASSVRGGGEAPHNEQFFGPGTRLTVL.

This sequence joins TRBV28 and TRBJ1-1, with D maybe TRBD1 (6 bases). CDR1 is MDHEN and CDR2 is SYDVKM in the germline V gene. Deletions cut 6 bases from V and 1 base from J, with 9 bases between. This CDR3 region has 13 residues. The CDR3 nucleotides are TGTGCCAGCAGGGGACAATCGAACACTGAAGCTTTCTTT. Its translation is CASRGQSNTEAFF.

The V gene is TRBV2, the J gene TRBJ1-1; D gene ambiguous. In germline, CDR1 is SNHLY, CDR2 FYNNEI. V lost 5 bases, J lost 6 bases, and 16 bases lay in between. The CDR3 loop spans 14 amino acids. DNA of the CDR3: TGTGCCAGCAGTTCCTCAAGTAGAGCCTCTGAAGCTTTCTTT. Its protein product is CASSSSSRASEAFF.

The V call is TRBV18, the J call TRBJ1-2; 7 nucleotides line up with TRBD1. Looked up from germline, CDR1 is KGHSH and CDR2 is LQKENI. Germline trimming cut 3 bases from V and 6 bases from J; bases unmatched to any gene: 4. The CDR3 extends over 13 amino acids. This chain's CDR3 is CASSPSGGNGYTF. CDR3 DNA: TGTGCCAGCTCACCCTCAGGGGGGAATGGCTACACCTTC.

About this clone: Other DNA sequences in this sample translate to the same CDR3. CDR3 bases: TGTGCCTGGAGTGTACGTTGGCGGGGTAGCTCCTACGAGCAGTACTTC. Amino acid sequence: CAWSVRWRGSSYEQYF. V and J are TRBV30 and TRBJ2-7, with a possible D match to TRBD2 (6 bases). The V gene's germline CDR1 is GTSNPN and CDR2 SVGIG (reference sequence). CDR3 size: 16 residues. V shed 0 bases and J shed 0 bases, with 15 bases lying between them.

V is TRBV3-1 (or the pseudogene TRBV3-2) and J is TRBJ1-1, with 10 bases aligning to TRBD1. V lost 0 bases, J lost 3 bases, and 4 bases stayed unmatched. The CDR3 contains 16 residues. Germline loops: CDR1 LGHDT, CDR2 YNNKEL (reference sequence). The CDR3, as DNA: TGTGCCAGCAGCCAAGAGTGGGACAGGGGTTACACTGAAGCTTTCTTT. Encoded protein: CASSQEWDRGYTEAFF.

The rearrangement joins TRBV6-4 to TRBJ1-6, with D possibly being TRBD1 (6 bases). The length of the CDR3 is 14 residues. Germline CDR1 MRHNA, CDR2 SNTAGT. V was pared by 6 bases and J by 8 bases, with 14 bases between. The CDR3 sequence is CASRQGRGDSPLHF. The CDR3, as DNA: TGTGCCAGCAGACAGGGTCGCGGAGATTCACCCCTCCACTTT.

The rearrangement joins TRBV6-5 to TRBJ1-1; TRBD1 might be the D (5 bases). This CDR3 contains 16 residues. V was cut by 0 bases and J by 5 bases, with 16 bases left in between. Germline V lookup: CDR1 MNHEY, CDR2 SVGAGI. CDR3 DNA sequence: TGTGCCAGCAGTTACTCCTCCCCAGGGCTTCGTACTGAAGCTTTCTTT. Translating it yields CASSYSSPGLRTEAFF.

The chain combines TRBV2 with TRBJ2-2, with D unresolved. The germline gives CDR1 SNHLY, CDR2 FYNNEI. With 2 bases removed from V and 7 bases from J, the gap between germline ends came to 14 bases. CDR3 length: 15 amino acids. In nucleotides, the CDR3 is TGTGCCAGCAGTGAACGTCACCCGATCGGCGGGGAGCTGTTTTTT. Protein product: CASSERHPIGGELFF.

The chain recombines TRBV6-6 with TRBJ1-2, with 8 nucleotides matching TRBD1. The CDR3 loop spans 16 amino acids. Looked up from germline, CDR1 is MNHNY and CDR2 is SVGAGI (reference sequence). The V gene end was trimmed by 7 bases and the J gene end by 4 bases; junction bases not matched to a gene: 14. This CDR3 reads CASKVGDRSGSYGYTF. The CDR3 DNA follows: TGTGCCAGCAAAGTCGGGGACAGGTCTGGGAGCTATGGCTACACCTTC.

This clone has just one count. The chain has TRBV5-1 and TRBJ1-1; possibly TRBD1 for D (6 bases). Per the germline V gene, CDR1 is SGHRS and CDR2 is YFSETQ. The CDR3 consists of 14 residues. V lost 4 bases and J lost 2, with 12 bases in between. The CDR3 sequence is CASSPGTLNTEAFF. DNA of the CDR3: TGCGCCAGCAGCCCGGGGACACTTAACACTGAAGCTTTCTTT.

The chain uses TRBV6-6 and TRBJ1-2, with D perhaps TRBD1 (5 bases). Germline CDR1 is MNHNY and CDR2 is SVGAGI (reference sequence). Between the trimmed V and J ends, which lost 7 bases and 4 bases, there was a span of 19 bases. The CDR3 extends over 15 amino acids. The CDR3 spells CASIPGAVAIYGYTF. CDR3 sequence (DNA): TGTGCCAGCATTCCTGGGGCAGTTGCTATCTATGGCTACACCTTC.

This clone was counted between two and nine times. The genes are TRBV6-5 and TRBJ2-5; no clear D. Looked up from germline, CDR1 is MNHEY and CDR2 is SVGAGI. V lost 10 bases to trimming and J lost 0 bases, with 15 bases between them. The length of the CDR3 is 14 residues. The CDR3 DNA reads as TGTGCCATTGTGACTGGATGGTACCAAGAGACCCAGTACTTC. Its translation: CAIVTGWYQETQYF.

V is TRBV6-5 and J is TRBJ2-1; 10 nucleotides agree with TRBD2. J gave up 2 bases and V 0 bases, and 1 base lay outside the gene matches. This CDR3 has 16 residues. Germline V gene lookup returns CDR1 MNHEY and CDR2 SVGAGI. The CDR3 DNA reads TGTGCCAGCAGTTACTCTAGCGGGGGGCCCTACAATGAGCAGTTCTTC. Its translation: CASSYSSGGPYNEQFF.

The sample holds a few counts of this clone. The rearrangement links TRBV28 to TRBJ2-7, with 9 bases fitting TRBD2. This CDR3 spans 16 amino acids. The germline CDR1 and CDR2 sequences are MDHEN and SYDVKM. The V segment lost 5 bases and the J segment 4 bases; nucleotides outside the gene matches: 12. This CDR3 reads CASSGVVLAGAYEQYF. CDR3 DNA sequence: TGTGCCAGCAGTGGGGTAGTACTAGCGGGTGCGTACGAGCAGTACTTC. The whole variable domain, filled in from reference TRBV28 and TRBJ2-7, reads DVKVTQSSRYLVKRTGEKVFLECVQDMDHENMFWYRQDPGLGLRLIYFSYDVKMKEKGDIPEGYSVSREKKERFSLILESASTNQTSMYLCASSGVVLAGAYEQYFGPGTRLTVT.

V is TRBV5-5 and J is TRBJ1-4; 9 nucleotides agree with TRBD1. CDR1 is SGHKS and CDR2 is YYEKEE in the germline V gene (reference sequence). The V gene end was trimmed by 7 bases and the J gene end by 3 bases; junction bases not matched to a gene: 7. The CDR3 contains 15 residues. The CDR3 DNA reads TGTGCCAGCGGGACAGGGCAGTTCGCTAATGAAAAACTGTTTTTT. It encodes CASGTGQFANEKLFF.